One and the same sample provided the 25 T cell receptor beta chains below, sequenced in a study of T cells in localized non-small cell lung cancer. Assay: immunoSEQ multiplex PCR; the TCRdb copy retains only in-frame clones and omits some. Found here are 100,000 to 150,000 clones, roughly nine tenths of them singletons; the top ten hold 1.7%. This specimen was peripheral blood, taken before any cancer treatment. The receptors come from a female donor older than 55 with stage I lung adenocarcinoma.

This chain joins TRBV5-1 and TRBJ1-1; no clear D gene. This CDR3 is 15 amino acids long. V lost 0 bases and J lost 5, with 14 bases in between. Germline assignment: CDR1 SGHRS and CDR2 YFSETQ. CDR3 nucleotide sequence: TGCGCCAGCAGCTTGGACGTCACCCCGTGGACTGAAGCTTTCTTT. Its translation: CASSLDVTPWTEAFF.

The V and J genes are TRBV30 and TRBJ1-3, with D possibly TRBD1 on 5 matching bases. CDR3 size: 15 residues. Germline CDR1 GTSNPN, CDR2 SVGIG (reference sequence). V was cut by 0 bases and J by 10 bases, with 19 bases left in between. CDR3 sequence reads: CAWSVVQGGLRTIYF. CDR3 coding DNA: TGTGCCTGGAGTGTAGTGCAGGGCGGTCTGAGGACCATATATTTT.

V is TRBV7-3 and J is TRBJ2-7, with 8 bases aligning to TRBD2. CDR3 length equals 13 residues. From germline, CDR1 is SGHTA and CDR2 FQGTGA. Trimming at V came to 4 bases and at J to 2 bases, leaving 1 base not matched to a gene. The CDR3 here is CASSSGLAYEQYF. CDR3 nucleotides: TGTGCCAGCAGCTCGGGACTAGCCTACGAGCAGTACTTC.

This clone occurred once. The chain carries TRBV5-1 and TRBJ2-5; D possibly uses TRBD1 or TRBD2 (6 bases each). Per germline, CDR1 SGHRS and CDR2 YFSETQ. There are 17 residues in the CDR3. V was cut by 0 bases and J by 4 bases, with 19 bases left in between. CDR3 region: CASSLALWGAQGETQYF. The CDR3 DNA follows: TGCGCCAGCAGCTTGGCCTTATGGGGGGCGCAGGGAGAGACCCAGTACTTC.

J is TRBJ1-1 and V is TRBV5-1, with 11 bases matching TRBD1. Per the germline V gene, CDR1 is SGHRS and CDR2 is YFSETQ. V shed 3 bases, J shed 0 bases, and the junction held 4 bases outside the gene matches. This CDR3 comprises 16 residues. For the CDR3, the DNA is TGCGCCAGCAGCTCCGGACAGGGGGCGATGAACACTGAAGCTTTCTTT. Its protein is CASSSGQGAMNTEAFF.

CDR3 nucleotide sequence: TGTGCCAGCAGCTTAACTCCGAACACTGAAGCTTTCTTT. Translating gives CASSLTPNTEAFF. The chain joins TRBV11-1 to TRBJ1-1; D gene uncertain. This CDR3 has 13 amino acids. Germline-derived CDR1 and CDR2 are SGHAT and FQDESV (reference sequence). Trimming removed 2 bases from V and 1 base from J, with 5 bases in between.

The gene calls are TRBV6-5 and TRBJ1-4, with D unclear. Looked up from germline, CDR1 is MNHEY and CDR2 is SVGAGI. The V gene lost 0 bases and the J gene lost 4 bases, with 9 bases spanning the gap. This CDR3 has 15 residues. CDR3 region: CASSYSGRYNEKLFF. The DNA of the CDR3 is TGTGCCAGCAGTTACTCAGGGCGGTATAATGAAAAACTGTTTTTT.

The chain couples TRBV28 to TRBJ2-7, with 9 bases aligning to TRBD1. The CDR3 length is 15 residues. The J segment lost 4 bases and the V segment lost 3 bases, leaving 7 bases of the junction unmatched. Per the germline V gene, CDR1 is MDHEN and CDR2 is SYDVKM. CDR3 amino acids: CASSFEDRGPYEQYF. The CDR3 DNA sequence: TGTGCCAGCAGTTTCGAGGACAGGGGACCGTACGAGCAGTACTTC. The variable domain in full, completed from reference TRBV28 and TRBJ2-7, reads DVKVTQSSRYLVKRTGEKVFLECVQDMDHENMFWYRQDPGLGLRLIYFSYDVKMKEKGDIPEGYSVSREKKERFSLILESASTNQTSMYLCASSFEDRGPYEQYFGPGTRLTVT.

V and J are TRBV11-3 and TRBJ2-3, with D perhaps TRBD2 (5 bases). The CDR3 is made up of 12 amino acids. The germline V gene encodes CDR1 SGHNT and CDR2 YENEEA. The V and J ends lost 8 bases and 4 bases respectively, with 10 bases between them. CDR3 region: CASELAPDTQYF. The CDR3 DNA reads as TGTGCCAGCGAGTTAGCGCCAGATACGCAGTATTTT.

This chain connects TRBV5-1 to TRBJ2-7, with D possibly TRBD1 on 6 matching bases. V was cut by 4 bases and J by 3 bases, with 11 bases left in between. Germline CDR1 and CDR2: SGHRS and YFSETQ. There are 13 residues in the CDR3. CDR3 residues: CASSRQDSYEQYF. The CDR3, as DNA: TGCGCCAGCAGCAGACAGGACAGCTACGAGCAGTACTTC.

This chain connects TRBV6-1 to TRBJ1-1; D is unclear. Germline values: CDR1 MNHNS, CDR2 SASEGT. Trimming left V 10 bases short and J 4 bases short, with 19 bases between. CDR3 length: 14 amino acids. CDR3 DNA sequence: TGTGCCATCGGCCACGGGAGTTTCGGCACTGAAGCTTTCTTT. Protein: CAIGHGSFGTEAFF.

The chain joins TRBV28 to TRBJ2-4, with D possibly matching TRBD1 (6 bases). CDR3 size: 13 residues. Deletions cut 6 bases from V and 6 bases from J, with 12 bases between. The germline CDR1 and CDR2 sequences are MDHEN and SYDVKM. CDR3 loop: CASSTGSRNIQYF. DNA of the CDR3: TGTGCCAGCAGCACAGGGTCCAGAAACATTCAGTACTTC.

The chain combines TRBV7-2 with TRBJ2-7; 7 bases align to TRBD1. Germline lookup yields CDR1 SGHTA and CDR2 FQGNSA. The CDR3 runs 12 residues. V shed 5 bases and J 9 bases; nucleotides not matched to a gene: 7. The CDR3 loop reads CASSPTTGRQYF. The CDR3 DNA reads TGTGCCAGCAGCCCCACGACAGGGCGGCAGTACTTC.

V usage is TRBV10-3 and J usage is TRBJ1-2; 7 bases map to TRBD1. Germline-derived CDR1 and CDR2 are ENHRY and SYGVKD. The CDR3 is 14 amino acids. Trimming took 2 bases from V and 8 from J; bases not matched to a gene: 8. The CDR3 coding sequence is TGTGCCATCAGTGAGCAGAGAACAGGGGCGGGCTACACCTTC. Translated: CAISEQRTGAGYTF.

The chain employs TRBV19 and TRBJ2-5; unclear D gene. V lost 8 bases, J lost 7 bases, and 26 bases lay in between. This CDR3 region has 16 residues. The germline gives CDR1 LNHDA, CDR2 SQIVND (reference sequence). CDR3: CASRPTQWDWPGTQYF. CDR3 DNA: TGTGCCAGTCGCCCTACCCAGTGGGATTGGCCTGGGACCCAGTACTTC. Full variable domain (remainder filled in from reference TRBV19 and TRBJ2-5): DGGITQSPKYLFRKEGQNVTLSCEQNLNHDAMYWYRQDPGQGLRLIYYSQIVNDFQKGDIAEGYSVSREKKESFPLTVTSAQKNPTAFYLCASRPTQWDWPGTQYFGPGTRLLVL.

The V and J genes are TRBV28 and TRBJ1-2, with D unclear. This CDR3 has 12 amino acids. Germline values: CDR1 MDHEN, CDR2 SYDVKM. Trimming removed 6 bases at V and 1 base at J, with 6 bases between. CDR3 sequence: CASREGNYGYTF. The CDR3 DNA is TGTGCCAGCAGAGAGGGTAACTATGGCTACACCTTC.

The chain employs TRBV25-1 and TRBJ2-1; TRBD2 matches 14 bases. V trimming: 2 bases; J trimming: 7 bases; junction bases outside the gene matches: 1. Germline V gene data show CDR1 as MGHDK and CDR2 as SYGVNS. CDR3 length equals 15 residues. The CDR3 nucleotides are TGTGCCAGCAGTGAAGGGACTAGCGGGAGTAATGAGCAGTTCTTC. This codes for CASSEGTSGSNEQFF.

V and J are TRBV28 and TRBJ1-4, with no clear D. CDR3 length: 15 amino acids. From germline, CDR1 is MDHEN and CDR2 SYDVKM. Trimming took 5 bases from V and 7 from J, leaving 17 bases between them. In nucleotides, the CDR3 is TGTGCCAGCAGTCTACCGGCTGGACGAATTGAAAAACTGTTTTTT. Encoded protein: CASSLPAGRIEKLFF.

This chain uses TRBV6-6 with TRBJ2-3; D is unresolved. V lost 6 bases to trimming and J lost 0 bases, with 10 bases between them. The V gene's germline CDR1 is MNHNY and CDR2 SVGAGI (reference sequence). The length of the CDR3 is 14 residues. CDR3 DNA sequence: TGTGCCAGCAGCAAGGACGGAAGCACAGATACGCAGTATTTT. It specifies CASSKDGSTDTQYF.

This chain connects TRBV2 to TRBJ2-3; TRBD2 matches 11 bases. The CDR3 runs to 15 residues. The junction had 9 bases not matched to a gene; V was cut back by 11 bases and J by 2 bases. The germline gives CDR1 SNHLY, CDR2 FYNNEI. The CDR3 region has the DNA TGTGCCGGCCAGGGACTAGCGGCAAACACAGATACGCAGTATTTT. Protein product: CAGQGLAANTDTQYF. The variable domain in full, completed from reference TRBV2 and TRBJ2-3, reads EPEVTQTPSHQVTQMGQEVILRCVPISNHLYFYWYRQILGQKVEFLVSFYNNEISEKSEIFDDQFSVERPDGSNFTLKIRSTKLEDSAMYFCAGQGLAANTDTQYFGPGTRLTVL.

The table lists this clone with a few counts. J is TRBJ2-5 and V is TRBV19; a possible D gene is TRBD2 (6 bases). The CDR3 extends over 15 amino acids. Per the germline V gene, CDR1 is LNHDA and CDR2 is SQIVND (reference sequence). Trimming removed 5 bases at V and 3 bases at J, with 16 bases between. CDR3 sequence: CASSLVGGNKETQYF. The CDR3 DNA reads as TGTGCCAGTAGTCTCGTGGGCGGGAACAAAGAGACCCAGTACTTC.

CDR3 nucleotides: TGTGCCAGTAGTACCATAGGGCCCGGGGAGCTGTTTTTT. Encoded protein: CASSTIGPGELFF. J is TRBJ2-2 and V is TRBV19, with D unresolved. Germline-derived CDR1 and CDR2 are LNHDA and SQIVND (reference sequence). The CDR3 contains 13 residues. Trimming removed 4 bases at V and 6 bases at J, with 9 bases between.

CDR3 sequence: CASRRAESQETQYF. The DNA for the CDR3 is TGTGCCAGTAGAAGGGCAGAATCCCAAGAGACCCAGTACTTC. The genes are TRBV19 and TRBJ2-5; D is undetermined. Deletions cut 6 bases from V and 1 base from J, with 12 bases between. This CDR3 region has 14 residues. Germline CDR1 is LNHDA and CDR2 is SQIVND (reference sequence).

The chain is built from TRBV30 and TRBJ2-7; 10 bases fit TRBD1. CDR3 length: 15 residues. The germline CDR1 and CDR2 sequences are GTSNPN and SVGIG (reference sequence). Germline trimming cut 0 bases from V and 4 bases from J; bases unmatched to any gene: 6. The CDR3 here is CAWSVGTGVRYEQYF. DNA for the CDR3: TGTGCCTGGAGTGTGGGGACAGGGGTTAGGTACGAGCAGTACTTC.

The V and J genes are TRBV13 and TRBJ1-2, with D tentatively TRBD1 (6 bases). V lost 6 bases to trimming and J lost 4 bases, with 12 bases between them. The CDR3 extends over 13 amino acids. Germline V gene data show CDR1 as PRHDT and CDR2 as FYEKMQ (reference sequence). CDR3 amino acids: CASSSGQTYGYTF. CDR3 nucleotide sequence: TGTGCCAGCAGTTCCGGACAGACCTATGGCTACACCTTC.